The rows below give T cell receptor beta chains drawn from one sample of a study of blood T cell repertoires in COVID-19. The method was immunoSEQ multiplex PCR; TCRdb's version includes in-frame clones alone and lacks a portion of them. The sample holds about 120,000 clones, about four fifths seen once. Sequencing was performed on peripheral blood. These TCRs come from a human donor in a cohort sampled during active COVID-19. Each CDR3 is given with its conserved first and last residue. A D gene is named only where the DNA matches it firmly. Where a row states a size, it is once, few, many or the class of an expanded clone; other rows omit it.

v_gene	d_gene	abundance	j_gene	CDR3aa	CDR3nt
TRBV5-4	TRBD1	many	TRBJ1-2	CASSLQGLNYGYTF	TGTGCCAGCAGCTTACAGGGGTTGAACTATGGCTACACCTTC
TRBV7-2	-	-	TRBJ1-2	CASAPNRENYGYTF	TGTGCCAGCGCGCCGAACAGGGAAAACTATGGCTACACCTTC
TRBV10-3	-	-	TRBJ2-5	CAISELAGEKTQYF	TGTGCCATCAGTGAGTTGGCAGGGGAGAAGACCCAGTACTTC
TRBV28	-	-	TRBJ1-2	CASTGGDYYGYTF	TGTGCCAGCACCGGGGGGGACTACTATGGCTACACCTTC
TRBV3-1/TRBV3-2	-	-	TRBJ1-4	CASSHSFPTVTTNEKLFF	TGTGCCAGCAGCCACTCATTCCCGACAGTAACAACTAATGAAAAACTGTTTTTT
TRBV12-5	-	-	TRBJ2-2	CASGLITGLATGELFF	TGTGCTAGTGGTTTAATAACAGGGTTGGCCACCGGGGAGCTGTTTTTT
TRBV5-1	TRBD1	-	TRBJ1-2	CASSLGDRKLGYTF	TGCGCCAGCAGCTTGGGGGACAGGAAGCTTGGCTACACCTTC
TRBV3-1/TRBV3-2	-	-	TRBJ1-6	CASSQDLLSPLHF	TGTGCCAGCAGCCAAGATCTATTATCACCCCTCCACTTT
TRBV24-1	-	-	TRBJ1-4	CATVQANEKLFF	TGTGCCACCGTGCAGGCTAATGAAAAACTGTTTTTT
TRBV5-1	TRBD1	-	TRBJ2-1	CASSIGQGNEQFF	TGCGCCAGCAGCATTGGACAGGGCAATGAGCAGTTCTTC
TRBV6-6	-	-	TRBJ1-1	CASSSVVQNTEAFF	TGTGCCAGCAGTTCCGTGGTACAGAACACTGAAGCTTTCTTT
TRBV7-4	-	-	TRBJ2-3	CASSFASGKTSTDTQYF	TGTGCCAGCAGCTTCGCCTCGGGGAAAACTAGCACAGATACGCAGTATTTT
TRBV19	TRBD1	-	TRBJ1-2	CASSMSRLGGNYGYTF	TGTGCCAGTAGTATGTCCCGGTTAGGGGGCAACTATGGCTACACCTTC
TRBV25-1	-	-	TRBJ2-5	CASSEYMAGGKTQYF	TGTGCCAGCAGTGAATATATGGCAGGGGGGAAGACCCAGTACTTC
TRBV6-5	-	-	TRBJ2-3	CATKGTLGTDTQYF	TGTGCCACGAAAGGGACTCTAGGGACAGATACGCAGTATTTT
TRBV7-8	-	-	TRBJ1-4	CASSFFWGEANEKLFF	TGTGCCAGCAGCTTCTTCTGGGGGGAGGCTAATGAAAAACTGTTTTTT
TRBV7-9	TRBD1	-	TRBJ1-3	CASSLTGGFLDTIYF	TGTGCCAGCAGCCTCACAGGGGGCTTTTTAGACACCATATATTTT